The clone carrying this TCR beta chain was recorded many times. Libraries were prepared by immunoSEQ multiplex PCR; TCRdb keeps only in-frame clonotypes and omits some of them. The sample comprises 250,000 or so clones, 80% to 90% of which are singletons, and approximately 3.4% rests with the top ten. The source of the sample is a study of blood T cell repertoires in COVID-19. Germline loops: CDR1 LNHNV, CDR2 YYDKDF (reference sequence). J lost 4 bases, V lost 3 bases, and 11 bases had no gene match. CDR3 size: 18 residues. The sequenced sample was PBMCs or T cells enriched from blood (not recorded which). The chain carries TRBV15 and TRBJ1-5; 11 bases agree with TRBD1. The receptor was derived from a woman aged 40 to 50 who had been exposed to COVID-19. CDR3 sequence: CATSSAGQGGKTNQPQHF. CDR3 coding DNA: TGTGCCACCAGCAGCGCGGGACAGGGGGGAAAGACAAATCAGCCCCAGCATTTT. Drawing the rest from reference TRBV15 and TRBJ1-5, the complete variable domain is DAMVIQNPRYQVTQFGKPVTLSCSQTLNHNVMYWYQQKSSQAPKLLFHYYDKDFNNEADTPDNFQSRRPNTSFCFLDIRSPGLGDTAMYLCATSSAGQGGKTNQPQHFGDGTRLSIL.